The sequence of this TCR beta chain was determined in a study of blood T cell repertoires in COVID-19 (dated by TCRdb to 2019 to 2021). Context from the whole study: Collaborator samples came from the United States, Italy and Spain and covered acute and convalescent phases of COVID-19. The dataset comprised deeply sampled blood TCRbeta repertoires from subjects exposed to, actively infected with, or recovered from COVID-19. The samples were drawn from two sources: the first 160 participants of the ongoing ImmuneRACE study, and 1,254 subjects contributed by 6 global collaborators. Where available, HLA class I and class II types were taken from metadata supplied by the sample provider and were not determined by assay-based typing. The repertoires were made available in a free public database intended to serve as a resource for research on the immune response to SARS-CoV-2. Sample metadata almost always included a de-identified subject ID, COVID-19 status, age in years and sex. The material from the prospective study consisted of cDNA or gDNA derived from T cells, B-cell-depleted T cells, or PBMCs.

This clone was seen a few times. Its antigen is still unknown. No much larger clonotype is one base removed from it; base qualities were not supplied. Beyond this particular receptor, the publication reports: How much clinical and demographic metadata was included differed by source and by participant, and the metadata was provided uncurated.

Each collaborating institution followed its own protocols to collect whole blood in K2EDTA tubes. For TCRbeta analysis, collaborator samples were shipped as frozen whole blood, as isolated PBMCs, or as DNA extracted from either sample type. Taken from the germline V gene, the CDR1 and CDR2 loops are SQVTM and ANQGSEA. At the junction V is shortened by 0 bases and J by 8 bases; bases outside the gene matches: 7. Counted from cysteine to phenylalanine, this CDR3 has 15 amino acids. Only CDR3 DNA remains: 45 bases, in frame from the first base. The immunoSEQ Assay, a bias-controlled multiplex PCR, was used to amplify TCRbeta CDR3 regions from genomic DNA. Under the source paper's analysis protocol: Within the assay, amplification of reference gene primers was used to estimate how many nucleated cells each sample contained. To quantify the absolute abundance of each unique TCRbeta CDR3 rearrangement, sequence reads were collapsed and filtered. For each sample, productive Simpson clonality was calculated as the square root of Simpson's diversity index across productive rearrangements. The immuneACCESS repertoire file appears here via TCRdb, limited to in-frame rearrangements. These files lack a portion of the clones; in checked studies, under half of the deficit traces to unresolved V genes, and the cause of the others is not known. V, J and clone size derive from that table, while D and trimming were established from the DNA sequence. This sample comprises some 150,000 clones, roughly nine tenths of them detected only once. The ten largest clones represent approximately 15% of the sample.

The chain is encoded by TRBV29-1 joined to TRBJ1-4, with 9 bases matching TRBD1. Specimen: peripheral blood. This receptor was taken from a woman in her thirties or forties with acute or convalescent COVID-19. CDR3 sequence: CSVEEGTGTWEKLFF. The nucleotide sequence reads TGCAGCGTTGAAGAAGGGACAGGGACTTGGGAAAAACTGTTTTTT.